In this sample, the clone carrying this T cell receptor beta chain turned up a few times. The antigen remains undetermined. This record comes from a study of T cell repertoires in cytomegalovirus infection. Study information: CMV infection plus the matching HLA type was flagged by public TCR beta signatures. Whole-study results and caveats: Dominating the ex vivo response were HLA-C-restricted CMV-specific TCR beta clonotypes. Public TCR beta family frequency separated CMV-and-HLA carriers, including in an independent cohort.

TCRdb used MiXCR to reprocess the reads, holding one entry per CDR3 protein. The table has some 300,000 distinct CDR3 sequences, approximately 15% seen once; the top ten hold about 10%. The V gene lost 6 bases and the J gene lost 5 bases, with 17 bases spanning the gap. This CDR3 has 15 amino acids. CDR1 and CDR2 (germline): LNHDA, SQIVND (reference sequence). The sequence was collected from a human donor in good health (CMV status not recorded). Some clones in this sample may be carry-over from other donors' samples. The chain joins TRBV19 to TRBJ2-1, with D perhaps TRBD2 (6 bases). The source material was PBMCs. Written as DNA, the CDR3 is TGTGCCAGTAGCCGGCGGACTACGGGGGACAATGAGCAGTTCTTC. It specifies CASSRRTTGDNEQFF.